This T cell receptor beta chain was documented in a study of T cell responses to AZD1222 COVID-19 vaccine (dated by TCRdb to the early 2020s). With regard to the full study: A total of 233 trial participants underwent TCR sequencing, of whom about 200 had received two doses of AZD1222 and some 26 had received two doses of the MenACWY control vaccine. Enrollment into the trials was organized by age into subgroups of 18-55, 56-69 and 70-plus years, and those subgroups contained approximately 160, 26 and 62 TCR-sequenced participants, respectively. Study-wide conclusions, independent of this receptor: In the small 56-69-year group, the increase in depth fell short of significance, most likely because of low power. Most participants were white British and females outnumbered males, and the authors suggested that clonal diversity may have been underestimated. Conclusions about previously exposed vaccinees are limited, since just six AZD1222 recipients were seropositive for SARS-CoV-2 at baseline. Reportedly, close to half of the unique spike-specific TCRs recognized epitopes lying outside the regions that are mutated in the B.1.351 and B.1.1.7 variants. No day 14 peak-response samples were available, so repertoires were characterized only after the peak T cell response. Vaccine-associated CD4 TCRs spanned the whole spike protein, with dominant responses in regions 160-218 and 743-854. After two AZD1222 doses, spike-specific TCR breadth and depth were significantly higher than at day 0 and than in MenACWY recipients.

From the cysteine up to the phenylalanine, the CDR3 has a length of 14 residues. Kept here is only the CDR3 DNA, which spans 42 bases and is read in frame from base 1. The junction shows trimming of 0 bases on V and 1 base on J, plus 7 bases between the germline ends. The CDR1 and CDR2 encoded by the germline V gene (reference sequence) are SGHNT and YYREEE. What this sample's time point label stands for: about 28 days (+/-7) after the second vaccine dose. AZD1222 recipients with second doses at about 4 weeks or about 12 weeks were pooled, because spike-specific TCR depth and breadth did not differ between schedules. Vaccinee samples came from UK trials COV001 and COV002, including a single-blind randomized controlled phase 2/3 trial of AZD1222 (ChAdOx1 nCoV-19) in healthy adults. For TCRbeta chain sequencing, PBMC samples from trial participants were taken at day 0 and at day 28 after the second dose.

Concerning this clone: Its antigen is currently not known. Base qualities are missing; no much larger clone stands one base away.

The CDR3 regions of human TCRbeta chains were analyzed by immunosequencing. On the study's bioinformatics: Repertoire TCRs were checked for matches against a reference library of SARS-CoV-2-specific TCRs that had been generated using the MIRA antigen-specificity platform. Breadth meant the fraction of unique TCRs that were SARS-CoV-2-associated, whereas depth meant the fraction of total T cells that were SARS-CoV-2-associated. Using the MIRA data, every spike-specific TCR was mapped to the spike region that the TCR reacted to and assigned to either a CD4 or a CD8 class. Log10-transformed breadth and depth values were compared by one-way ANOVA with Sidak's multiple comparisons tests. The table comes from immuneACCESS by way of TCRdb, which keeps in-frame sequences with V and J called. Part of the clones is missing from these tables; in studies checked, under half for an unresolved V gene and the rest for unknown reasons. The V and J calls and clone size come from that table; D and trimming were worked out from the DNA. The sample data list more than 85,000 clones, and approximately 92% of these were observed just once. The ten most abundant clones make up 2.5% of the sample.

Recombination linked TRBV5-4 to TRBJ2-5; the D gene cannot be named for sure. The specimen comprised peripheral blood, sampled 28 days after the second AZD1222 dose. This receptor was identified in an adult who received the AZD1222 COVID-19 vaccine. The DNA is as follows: TGTGCCAGCAGCTTGGGGTGGGGCCAAGAGACCCAGTACTTC. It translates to CASSLGWGQETQYF.